The T cell receptor (beta chain) under discussion was sequenced for a study of beta chain features in type 1 diabetes. Study conclusions and caveats: In the patient group, naive, central memory and Treg TCRB repertoires seemed more alike than in the healthy donor group.

Comment on this clone: Its matching antigen is unknown.

cDNA synthesis used the whole RNA isolate, giving expressed TCRB sequences. The average read count of naive, central memory and regulatory T cell samples was approximately 4 million. The assay was immunoSEQ multiplex PCR, and TCRdb's table has in-frame clones only and misses some. The sample has 130,000 to 150,000 clones, roughly 10% seen once. The germline V gene encodes CDR1 SQVTM and CDR2 ANQGSEA. This CDR3 comprises 14 residues. The trim removed 3 bases at V and 5 bases at J, leaving 5 bases unmatched. One heparinised draw, averaging roughly 0.12 L, was taken per donor. The chain joins TRBV29-1 to TRBJ1-2; 11 bases match TRBD1. The source material was naive CD4+ T cells from blood. This TCR was sampled from a man aged 18 to 30 in good health. The CDR3 loop is CSVERTGGEYGYTF. The DNA for the CDR3 is TGCAGCGTTGAGCGGACAGGGGGCGAATATGGCTACACCTTC.